The 16 T cell receptor beta chains below all came from one sample that was sequenced in a study of OX40 agonist ivuxolimab in advanced cancers. The data were produced by immunoSEQ multiplex PCR, yet TCRdb's version contains in-frame clones alone and is incomplete. The sample lists approximately 90,000 clones; approximately 91% were seen once. The sample consisted of CD4+ or CD8+ T cells sorted from blood, taken in a trial of the OX40 agonist ivuxolimab. These receptors all come from an adult with an advanced solid tumor such as melanoma, head and neck, liver or kidney cancer.

This rearrangement joins TRBV6-1 to TRBJ2-1; D may be TRBD1 (5 bases). The length of the CDR3 is 15 residues. Between the trimmed V and J ends, which lost 2 bases and 6 bases, there was a span of 14 bases. Germline V gene sequence: CDR1 MNHNS, CDR2 SASEGT. The CDR3, as DNA: TGTGCCAGCAGTGAATTTACAGTAAGGGGCAATGAGCAGTTCTTC. It yields the protein CASSEFTVRGNEQFF.

The V gene is TRBV10-3, the J gene TRBJ1-2; D call uncertain. Germline CDR1 ENHRY, CDR2 SYGVKD. The CDR3 has 14 amino acids. With 2 bases removed from V and 1 base from J, the gap between germline ends came to 8 bases. CDR3 sequence reads: CAISERADNYGYTF. Written as DNA, the CDR3 is TGTGCCATCAGTGAGAGGGCAGATAACTATGGCTACACCTTC.

The chain links TRBV30 to TRBJ1-5, with unresolved D. Deletions cut 5 bases from V and 0 bases from J, with 8 bases between. The V gene's germline CDR1 is GTSNPN and CDR2 SVGIG (reference sequence). The CDR3 contains 13 residues. The CDR3 DNA reads TGTGCCTGGTCTTATAATAGCAATCAGCCCCAGCATTTT. Protein sequence: CAWSYNSNQPQHF.

The chain joins TRBV5-8 to TRBJ2-3; D is ambiguous. Germline V gene sequence: CDR1 SGHTS, CDR2 YDEGEE. Trimming took off 0 bases at V and 7 bases at J, with 18 bases between the two ends. The CDR3 contains 16 residues. Here the CDR3 reads CASSLDSLTRTNTQYF. CDR3 DNA: TGTGCCAGCAGCTTGGATAGTTTGACCCGCACGAATACGCAGTATTTT.

The chain links TRBV11-3 to TRBJ1-1, with 7 bases lining up with TRBD1. The CDR3 runs to 17 residues. V lost 4 bases and J lost 5; bases outside the gene matches: 16. From germline, CDR1 is SGHNT and CDR2 YENEEA. The CDR3 sequence is CASSSSSAGGGRTEAFF. CDR3 nucleotides: TGTGCCAGCAGCTCAAGTTCGGCAGGAGGGGGCCGAACTGAAGCTTTCTTT.

This rearrangement joins TRBV4-3 to TRBJ1-2; maybe TRBD1 (6 bases). Trimming removed 0 bases from V and 4 bases from J, with 15 bases in between. The CDR3 covers 16 residues. Germline CDR1 is LGHNA and CDR2 is YSLEER. Here the CDR3 reads CASSQDPLTGIYGYTF. As DNA, the CDR3 is TGCGCCAGCAGCCAAGATCCGCTTACAGGGATCTATGGCTACACCTTC.

The V call is TRBV4-1, the J call TRBJ2-6; 7 positions agree with TRBD1. CDR3 length: 18 residues. The trim removed 0 bases at V and 4 bases at J, leaving 9 bases unmatched. Germline loops: CDR1 MGHRA, CDR2 YSYEKL. The CDR3 DNA reads TGCGCCAGCAGCCAAGAGCAGGCAGGGGGTGCAGGGGCCAACGTCCTGACTTTC. The encoded protein is CASSQEQAGGAGANVLTF.

This rearrangement joins TRBV19 to TRBJ2-3, with 9 bases identical to TRBD1. The CDR3 runs to 17 residues. The V gene's germline CDR1 is LNHDA and CDR2 SQIVND (reference sequence). Trimming cost V 8 bases and J 5 bases; bases outside gene matches: 17. The CDR3 protein is CASGKGQGGLSKDTQYF. The CDR3 nucleotides read TGTGCCAGTGGGAAGGGACAGGGAGGCCTATCAAAAGATACGCAGTATTTT.

This rearrangement joins TRBV5-1 to TRBJ2-1, with 9 bases fitting TRBD1. This CDR3 region has 15 residues. J lost 7 bases, V lost 3 bases, and 8 bases had no gene match. The V gene's germline CDR1 is SGHRS and CDR2 YFSETQ. CDR3 nucleotide sequence: TGCGCCAGCAGCTCGACCGGGACAGGGAGGAATGAGCAGTTCTTC. Protein product: CASSSTGTGRNEQFF.

The chain joins TRBV9 to TRBJ2-1; no clear D gene. From germline, CDR1 is SGDLS and CDR2 YYNGEE. V was trimmed by 3 bases and J by 2 bases, leaving 9 bases between them. CDR3 length: 14 residues. CDR3 residues: CASSGQRAYNEQFF. In DNA, the CDR3 is TGTGCCAGCAGCGGACAAAGGGCCTACAATGAGCAGTTCTTC.

This chain joins TRBV6-5 and TRBJ1-1, with D possibly matching TRBD1 (6 bases). The CDR3 loop spans 12 amino acids. The V end lost 2 bases, the J end lost 9 bases, and 10 bases lay between the germline ends. Per the germline V gene, CDR1 is MNHEY and CDR2 is SVGAGI. CDR3 DNA: TGTGCCAGCAGTTACGGCGGGACACAAGCTTTCTTT. This gives the protein CASSYGGTQAFF.

This clone has a handful of counts. The rearrangement joins TRBV12-5 to TRBJ2-2; TRBD1 is a possible D gene (7 bases). Germline V gene sequence: CDR1 LGHNT, CDR2 FRNRAP. The CDR3 runs 17 residues. V was cut by 1 base and J by 5 bases, with 17 bases left in between. The DNA for the CDR3 is TGTGCTAGTGGTTTGGACAGGGGCCGAGGGGGGACCGGGGAGCTGTTTTTT. It encodes CASGLDRGRGGTGELFF. Full variable domain (outside the CDR3, taken from reference TRBV12-5 and TRBJ2-2): DARVTQTPRHKVTEMGQEVTMRCQPILGHNTVFWYRQTMMQGLELLAYFRNRAPLDDSGMPKDRFSAEMPDATLATLKIQPSEPRDSAVYFCASGLDRGRGGTGELFFGEGSRLTVL.

This chain uses TRBV5-1 with TRBJ2-7; 8 bases fit TRBD2. Per germline, CDR1 SGHRS and CDR2 YFSETQ. The CDR3 is made up of 15 amino acids. V lost 6 bases and J lost 0; bases outside the gene matches: 8. The chain's CDR3 is CASTSSGGSSYEQYF. CDR3 DNA sequence: TGCGCCAGCACCTCAAGCGGGGGTTCCTCCTACGAGCAGTACTTC. Using reference TRBV5-1 and TRBJ2-7 for the parts outside the CDR3, the full variable domain is KAGVTQTPRYLIKTRGQQVTLSCSPISGHRSVSWYQQTPGQGLQFLFEYFSETQRNKGNFPGRFSGRQFSNSRSEMNVSTLELGDSALYLCASTSSGGSSYEQYFGPGTRLTVT.

The table lists this clone with a few counts. The J gene is TRBJ1-2, the V gene TRBV18, with a weak D call TRBD1 (5 bases). V gave up 2 bases and J gave up 6 bases, with 16 bases separating them. CDR1 is KGHSH, CDR2 LQKENI, per germline. There are 15 residues in the CDR3. In DNA, the CDR3 is TGTGCCAGCTCACCAGGGGCAGGCCGGGTGGATGGCTACACCTTC. Encoded protein: CASSPGAGRVDGYTF.

The gene calls are TRBV20-1 and TRBJ2-5; no clear D. Germline V gives CDR1 DFQATT, CDR2 SNEGSKA (reference sequence). The CDR3 consists of 10 residues. V lost 5 bases to trimming and J lost 6 bases, with 7 bases between them. The CDR3 DNA reads as TGCAGTGCTTTCAATCAGACCCAGTACTTC. Its protein is CSAFNQTQYF.

This clone was recorded once. The junction and the germline gene differ at one end; a read error may be behind it. The J gene is TRBJ2-6, the V gene TRBV27; a possible D gene is TRBD1 (5 bases). The CDR3 covers 19 residues. Germline V CDR1 and CDR2: MNHEY, SMNVEV (reference sequence). The CDR3 here is CASTPRAPQGGYGVNVLTF. CDR3 DNA: TGTGCCAGCACCCCCCGGGCCCCCCAGGGTGGGTATGGGGTCAACGTCCTGACTTTC.